Detailed here is one T cell receptor beta chain. Its antigen is not identified. This entry comes from a study of identical twins. CDR3 size: 14 residues. The germline CDR1 and CDR2 sequences are ENHRY and SYGVKD. V shed 6 bases and J 4 bases; nucleotides not matched to a gene: 6. Carrying unique molecular identifiers, the cDNA also gained a universal primer site through template switching. In TCRdb, the 5' RACE reads were re-called with MiXCR into one record per CDR3 protein. The sample consists of about 720,000 distinct CDR3 sequences, roughly 20% of them appearing once. Points from the study as a whole: Those out-of-frame alpha sequences shared by twins showed an excess of low generation probability.

These data were likewise used in another study, on T cells expressing NK-cell markers. In that study: Sorted CD3+CD56-NKG2C+, CD3+CD56+NKG2C- and CD3+CD56+NKG2C+ T cells were the source of the TCR beta repertoires.

This chain links TRBV10-3 with TRBJ1-1, with TRBD1 matching 9 bases. The sequencing sample was made of PBMCs. This clonotype originated in a woman under 30 in good health. The CDR3, as DNA: TGTGCCATCAGAGGGACAGGGATCGGCACTGAAGCTTTCTTT. This sequence encodes CAIRGTGIGTEAFF.